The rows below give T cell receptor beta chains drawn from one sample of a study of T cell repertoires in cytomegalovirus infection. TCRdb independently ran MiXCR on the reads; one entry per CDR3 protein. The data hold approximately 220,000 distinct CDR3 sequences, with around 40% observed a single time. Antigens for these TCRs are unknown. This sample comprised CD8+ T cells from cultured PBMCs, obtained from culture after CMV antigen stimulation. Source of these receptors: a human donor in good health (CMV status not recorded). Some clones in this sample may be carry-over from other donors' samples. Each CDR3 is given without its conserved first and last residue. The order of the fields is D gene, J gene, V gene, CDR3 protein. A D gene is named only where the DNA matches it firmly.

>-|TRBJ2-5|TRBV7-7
ASSLVGVQETQY
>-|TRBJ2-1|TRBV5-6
ASSLPRDYYNEQF
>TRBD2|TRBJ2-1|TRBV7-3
ASSSVSPGGEQF
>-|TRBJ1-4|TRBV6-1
ASSERREATRPNEKLF
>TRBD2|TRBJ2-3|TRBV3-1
ASSQDRVGTSGRKDTQY
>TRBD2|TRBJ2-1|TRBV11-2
ASSQSISGGEYNEQF
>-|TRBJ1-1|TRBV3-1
ASSGTVNTEAF
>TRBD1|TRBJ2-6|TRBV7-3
ASSTRTGVPSGANVLT
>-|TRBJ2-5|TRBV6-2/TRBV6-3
ASTQGETQY
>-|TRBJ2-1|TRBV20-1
SARDHEAMPNNEQF
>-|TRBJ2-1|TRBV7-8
ASSGPGRDEGEQF
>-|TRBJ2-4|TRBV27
ASSTSALGNIQY
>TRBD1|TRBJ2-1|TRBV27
ASRRGGPHNEQF
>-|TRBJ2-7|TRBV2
ASSLRAPRSYEQY
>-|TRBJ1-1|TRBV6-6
ASSSPPIGVMNTEAF
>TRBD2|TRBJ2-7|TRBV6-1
ASKLTGGDYEQY
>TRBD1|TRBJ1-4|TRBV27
ASSYRTGLEKLF
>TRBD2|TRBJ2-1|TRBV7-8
ASTYAVAGGLNNEQF
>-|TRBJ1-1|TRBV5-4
ASSLAGGASAEAF
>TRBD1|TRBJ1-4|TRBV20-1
SARDFNRGEKLF
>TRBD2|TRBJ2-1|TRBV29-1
SVDLAGTDEQF
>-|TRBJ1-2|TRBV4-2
ASSLAGNGQPPNYGYT
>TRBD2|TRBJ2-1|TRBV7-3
ASSLEGAGHNEQF
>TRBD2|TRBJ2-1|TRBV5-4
ASSERGVTDEQF
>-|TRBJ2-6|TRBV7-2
ASSSKKGAGANVLT
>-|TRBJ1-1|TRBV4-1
ASSQDRGSFAF
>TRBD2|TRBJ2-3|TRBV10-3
AISESGLAGETDTQY
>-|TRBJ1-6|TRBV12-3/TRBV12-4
ASSLEREGYNSPLH
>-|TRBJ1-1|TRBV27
ASSLLGGDKDTEAF
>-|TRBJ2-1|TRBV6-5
ASSYSEGDGEQF
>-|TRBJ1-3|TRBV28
ASSHFSGNTIY
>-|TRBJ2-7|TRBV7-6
ASSLGPGSTYEQY
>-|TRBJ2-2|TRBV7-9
ASSAGPTGELF
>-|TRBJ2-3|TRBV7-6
ASSLVASSTDTQY
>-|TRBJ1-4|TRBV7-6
ASSPSRAPTNEKLF
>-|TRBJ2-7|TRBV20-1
SARDGRDHYEQY
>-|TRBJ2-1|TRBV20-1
SASQGFSSYNEQF
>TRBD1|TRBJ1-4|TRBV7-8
ASRIDRAGTNEKLF
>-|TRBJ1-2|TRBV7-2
ASSYLGGYT
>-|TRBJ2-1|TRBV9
ASSVAASSYNEQF
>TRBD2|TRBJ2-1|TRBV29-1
SDEDSRTSGSTDEQF
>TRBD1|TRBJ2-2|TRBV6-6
ASSARPGQGIGELF
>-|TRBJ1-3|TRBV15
ATSRARDSGNTIY
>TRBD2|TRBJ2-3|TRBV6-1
ASSDYASGPSTDTQY
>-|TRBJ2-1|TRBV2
ARSGDSYNEQF
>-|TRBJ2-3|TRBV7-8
ASSLGDNPY
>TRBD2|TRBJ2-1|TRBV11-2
ASSLVSGGPVDNEQF
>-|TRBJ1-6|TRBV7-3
ASSLTGGPSNSPLH